This entry lists 2 T cell receptor beta chains sequenced from one sample in a study of beta chain features in type 1 diabetes. Study outcomes and limitations: Type 1 diabetes patients showed a moderate but significant shortening of TCRB CDR3s in all four CD4+ subsets.

The sequenced template was cDNA made from the entire isolated RNA. Generated by immunoSEQ multiplex PCR, the TCRdb table keeps only in-frame clones and is missing some. The data show around 710,000 clones, with 12% seen just once and about 0.11% held by the top ten. No antigens are known for them. The sequenced sample was naive CD4+ T cells from blood. Receptors originate from a man between 25 and 39 years old with type 1 diabetes.

This sequence joins TRBV6-6 and TRBJ2-5; 8 bases are a match to TRBD1. Germline CDR1 reads MNHNY; CDR2 reads SVGAGI (reference sequence). The CDR3 is 14 residues long. J was trimmed by 5 bases and V by 6 bases; bases with no gene match: 8. The CDR3 region is CASRSTGAAETQYF. As DNA, the CDR3 is TGTGCCAGCAGATCGACAGGGGCGGCGGAGACCCAGTACTTC.

This clone came up a few times. The chain combines TRBV6-6 with TRBJ2-5; no clear D gene. V shed 4 bases and J shed 2 bases, with 8 bases lying between them. This CDR3 contains 13 residues. CDR1 is MNHNY, CDR2 SVGAGI, per germline (reference sequence). The CDR3 loop reads CASSLERQETQYF. As DNA, the CDR3 is TGTGCCAGCAGTTTAGAAAGGCAAGAGACCCAGTACTTC.